Each of the 27 T cell receptor beta chains below was sequenced from the same sample in a study of blood T cells in healthy people across ages (dated by TCRdb to the mid-2010s). Library preparation was by 5' RACE. Sequencing used an Illumina HiSeq 2500. A second PCR of roughly 6 to 12 cycles was run with a J-beta primer mix and a sample-barcoded 5' primer. TCRdb redid the processing of the public reads, applying fastp at Q25 and MiXCR, and retained in-frame beta chains. For every CDR3 protein sequence, its rows merge into one entry that carries the most common genes and DNA. The sample yields approximately 730,000 distinct CDR3 sequences; 40% to 45% were counted once. The top ten hold around 20% of the sample. Sequencing was carried out using blood. These receptors all stem from a woman aged 55-69 years in good health.

On this clonotype: Relative to the germline gene, one junction end is altered; a read error may explain this. This rearrangement joins TRBV7-3 to TRBJ2-7, with TRBD2 identical over 8 bases. The CDR3 is made up of 15 amino acids. Germline CDR1 reads SGHTA; CDR2 reads FQGTGA. The CDR3 loop is CASSQGAGDGYEQYF. The CDR3 DNA reads TGTGCCAGCAGCCAGGGAGCGGGAGATGGATACGAACAGTACTTC.

This chain links TRBV6-5 with TRBJ2-6, with TRBD2 matching 8 bases. Germline V lookup: CDR1 MNHEY, CDR2 SVGAGI. The CDR3 is 17 amino acids. The V segment lost 4 bases and the J segment 2 bases; nucleotides outside the gene matches: 7. CDR3: CASSWTSLIPGANVLTF. The DNA for the CDR3 is TGTGCCAGCAGTTGGACTAGCCTTATCCCTGGGGCCAACGTCCTGACTTTC.

About this clonotype: Mismatch with germline at one junction end may stem from a read error. V gene TRBV5-1 combines with J gene TRBJ2-3; D gene ambiguous. This CDR3 comprises 15 residues. Germline V gene data show CDR1 as SGHRS and CDR2 as YFSETQ. CDR3 residues: CTSSLVRPSTDTQYF. CDR3 DNA sequence: TGCACCAGCAGCTTGGTAAGACCGAGCACAGATACGCAGTATTTT.

As to this clonotype: The junction and the germline gene differ at one end; a read error may be behind it. V gene TRBV5-6 combines with J gene TRBJ1-2; 8 bases match TRBD1. The germline V gene encodes CDR1 SGHDT and CDR2 YYEEEE. The CDR3 contains 15 residues. CDR3 loop: CASSPQGRGQDGYNF. In DNA, the CDR3 is TGTGCCAGCAGCCCCCAGGGCAGGGGGCAAGATGGCTACAACTTC.

This clonotype was counted at least ten times. In DNA form, the CDR3 reads TGTGCCAGCAGCCCACCCCGACAGGGGACATCTAGTGATACGCAGTATTTT. The encoded protein is CASSPPRQGTSSDTQYF. The genes are TRBV4-2 and TRBJ2-3; 8 bases are a match to TRBD1. Germline V gives CDR1 LGHNA, CDR2 YNFKEQ. The CDR3 is made up of 17 amino acids. Trimming at V came to 4 bases and at J to 6 bases, leaving 15 bases not matched to a gene.

Written as DNA, the CDR3 is TGTGCCAGCAGTTCCCAGGACTACCCAGAGCAGTACTTC. Encoded protein: CASSSQDYPEQYF. J is TRBJ2-7 and V is TRBV2; a possible D gene is TRBD2 (6 bases). There are 13 residues in the CDR3. Germline CDR1 reads SNHLY; CDR2 reads FYNNEI. V lost 5 bases and J 7 bases, leaving 15 bases between the germline ends.

This clonotype has just a few counts. J is TRBJ2-5 and V is TRBV4-3; 13 nucleotides line up with TRBD2. From germline, CDR1 is LGHNA and CDR2 YSLEER. This CDR3 region has 16 residues. The junction had 6 bases not matched to a gene; V was cut back by 4 bases and J by 4 bases. In DNA, the CDR3 is TGCGCCAGCAGCCCCCGACTAGCGGGAGGCCTAGAGACCCAGTACTTC. The encoded protein is CASSPRLAGGLETQYF.

This clonotype was seen many times. The chain combines TRBV6-2 or TRBV6-3 with TRBJ2-1; 12 nucleotides align to TRBD2. Trimming removed 6 bases from V and 7 bases from J; junction bases left unmatched: 4. There are 14 residues in the CDR3. In germline, CDR1 is MNHEY, CDR2 SVGEGT. This CDR3 reads CASSMTSGSNEQFF. DNA of the CDR3: TGTGCCAGCAGCATGACTAGCGGGAGTAATGAGCAGTTCTTC.

V usage is TRBV25-1 and J usage is TRBJ2-5, with unresolved D. The germline V gene encodes CDR1 MGHDK and CDR2 SYGVNS. This CDR3 has 13 residues. Between the trimmed V and J ends, which lost 4 bases and 0 bases, there was a span of 6 bases. The CDR3 region is CASSVQNQETQYF. In nucleotides, the CDR3 is TGTGCCAGCAGTGTACAGAACCAAGAGACCCAGTACTTC.

The rearrangement joins TRBV6-2 or TRBV6-3 to TRBJ2-7, with 8 bases that match TRBD2. The CDR3 consists of 17 residues. Germline values: CDR1 MNHEY, CDR2 SVGEGT. With 2 bases clipped from V and 7 bases from J, the junction kept 16 bases outside the gene matches. As DNA, the CDR3 is TGTGCCAGCAGTTACGGAGAGCGGGAGCCCCCCTACAATGAGCAGTACTTC. The encoded protein is CASSYGEREPPYNEQYF.

The genes are TRBV21-1 and TRBJ2-3; TRBD2 is the table's D call and was not checked against the DNA. TRBV21-1 is a pseudogene. The CDR3 runs 17 residues. The CDR3 DNA sequence: TGTGCCAGCAGCACTCGGGGCGAGCGGGAGGAGGAAGATACGCAGTATTTT. Protein: CASSTRGEREEEDTQYF.

This clonotype was found a few times. V and J are TRBV25-1 and TRBJ2-7, with 7 bases matching TRBD1. The CDR3 is 15 residues long. Trimming cost V 6 bases and J 3 bases; bases outside gene matches: 11. CDR1 is MGHDK and CDR2 is SYGVNS in the germline V gene. The chain's CDR3 is CASSPPGTESYEQYF. The CDR3 nucleotides are TGTGCCAGCAGCCCCCCCGGGACAGAGAGCTACGAGCAGTACTTC.

As concerns this clonotype: Possible read error: a much larger clone is one base away. V gene TRBV28 combines with J gene TRBJ1-1; 11 nucleotides line up with TRBD1. With 4 bases clipped from V and 3 bases from J, the junction kept 1 base outside the gene matches. This CDR3 region has 14 residues. CDR1 and CDR2 from the germline V gene are MDHEN and SYDVKM. CDR3 sequence reads: CASSSGQGDTEAFF. The CDR3 bases are TGTGCCAGCAGTTCGGGACAGGGGGACACTGAAGCTTTCTTT.

This clonotype was detected only a few times. The CDR3 region is CATLQETQYF. DNA of the CDR3: TGTGCCACCTTACAAGAGACCCAGTACTTC. The chain couples TRBV28 to TRBJ2-5; D remains unclear. Germline assignment: CDR1 MDHEN and CDR2 SYDVKM. V lost 10 bases and J lost 2, with 5 bases in between. CDR3 length: 10 residues.

This clonotype has just a few counts. This chain connects TRBV25-1 to TRBJ1-4; D is possibly TRBD1 (5 bases). CDR3 length equals 15 residues. CDR1 and CDR2 from the germline V gene are MGHDK and SYGVNS. Trimming left V 3 bases short and J 8 bases short, with 16 bases between. Here the CDR3 reads CASSDWGREGEKLFF. CDR3 DNA: TGTGCCAGCAGTGACTGGGGCAGGGAGGGCGAAAAACTGTTTTTT.

The gene calls are TRBV10-3 and TRBJ2-7, with D hard to call. Between the trimmed V and J ends, which lost 6 bases and 7 bases, there was a span of 16 bases. CDR1 and CDR2 (germline): ENHRY, SYGVKD. CDR3 size: 13 residues. The CDR3 region has the DNA TGTGCCATCAGGCAAGACCCCTACAATGAGCAGTACTTC. Encoded protein: CAIRQDPYNEQYF.

The chain joins TRBV6-6 to TRBJ2-1; 14 nucleotides match TRBD2. Germline CDR1 reads MNHNY; CDR2 reads SVGAGI (reference sequence). This CDR3 is built from 14 residues. V lost 2 bases and J lost 12; bases outside the gene matches: 3. The chain's CDR3 is CASSYGTSGSRQFF. Here the CDR3 DNA reads TGTGCCAGCAGTTACGGGACTAGCGGGAGTAGGCAGTTCTTC.

The chain recombines TRBV6-5 with TRBJ2-3; D not certain. CDR3 length: 10 amino acids. Germline V gene sequence: CDR1 MNHEY, CDR2 SVGAGI. V lost 3 bases, J lost 8 bases, and 3 bases lay in between. The DNA of the CDR3 is TGTGCCAGCAGTTATCCTACGCAGTATTTT. This codes for CASSYPTQYF.

Written as DNA, the CDR3 is TGTGCCAGCTCCCTGGGGACTAGCGGGGTCGCAGATACGCAGTATTTT. Its translation is CASSLGTSGVADTQYF. The J gene is TRBJ2-3, the V gene TRBV18; 13 nucleotides match TRBD2. Germline V gene data show CDR1 as KGHSH and CDR2 as LQKENI. This CDR3 is built from 16 residues. Losses at the gene ends were 6 bases for V and 4 bases for J; bases not matched to a gene: 7.

The CDR3 loop is CASSARDPYNEQFF. The CDR3 nucleotides read TGTGCCAGCAGCGCCCGGGACCCCTACAATGAGCAGTTCTTC. The V and J genes are TRBV7-2 and TRBJ2-1; D could derive from TRBD1 or TRBD2 (5 bases each). Germline-derived CDR1 and CDR2 are SGHTA and FQGNSA. The V end was cut by 5 bases, the J end by 2 bases, with 10 bases between. This CDR3 is built from 14 residues.

This clonotype was picked up many times. The chain employs TRBV25-1 and TRBJ1-2; 8 bases fit TRBD1. With 10 bases clipped from V and 8 bases from J, the junction kept 15 bases outside the gene matches. The CDR3 contains 14 residues. Germline V gene lookup returns CDR1 MGHDK and CDR2 SYGVNS. As DNA, the CDR3 is TGTGCCACCGAATCGGCGGACAGGGCGAGCGGCTACACCTTC. Protein: CATESADRASGYTF.

J is TRBJ2-1 and V is TRBV28; no definite D call. The germline V and J ends were trimmed by 5 bases and 7 bases, with 9 bases remaining between them. CDR1 is MDHEN, CDR2 SYDVKM, per germline. The CDR3 covers 12 residues. The CDR3 nucleotides read TGTGCCAGCAGTCCTCCTCGGAATGAGCAGTTCTTC. Protein sequence: CASSPPRNEQFF.

This sequence joins TRBV6-1 and TRBJ2-7; D unclear. CDR1 and CDR2 from the germline V gene are MNHNS and SASEGT. The CDR3 is 13 residues long. V gave up 6 bases and J gave up 1 base, with 10 bases separating them. Here the CDR3 reads CASRLRKSYEQYF. CDR3 sequence (DNA): TGTGCCAGCAGACTGCGGAAGTCCTACGAGCAGTACTTC.

This clonotype came up a few times. The junction shows a germline mismatch at one end, possibly a read error. This rearrangement joins TRBV9 to TRBJ2-3; D possibly uses TRBD1 or TRBD2 (5 bases each). This CDR3 spans 16 amino acids. Germline V gene sequence: CDR1 SGDLS, CDR2 YYNGEE. The CDR3 sequence is CASTVEGLSITDTQYF. The CDR3, as DNA: TGTGCCAGCACCGTAGAGGGGCTTTCCATCACAGATACGCAGTATTTT.

The chain combines TRBV5-1 with TRBJ1-2; maybe TRBD1 (5 bases). This CDR3 is 17 amino acids long. V was cut by 0 bases and J by 6 bases, with 21 bases left in between. Per the germline V gene, CDR1 is SGHRS and CDR2 is YFSETQ. The CDR3 protein is CASSLGGLTGGENGYTF. The CDR3 coding sequence is TGCGCCAGCAGCTTGGGCGGACTAACAGGAGGGGAAAATGGCTACACCTTC.

In this sample, this clonotype turned up many times. J is TRBJ2-4 and V is TRBV20-1; D perhaps matches TRBD2 (5 bases). The CDR3 runs 14 residues. Trimming removed 7 bases from V and 4 bases from J, with 17 bases in between. Germline V gives CDR1 DFQATT, CDR2 SNEGSKA (reference sequence). In nucleotides, the CDR3 is TGCAGTGTCCCCCCGAGCGGAGTTAAAAACATTCAGTACTTC. Protein: CSVPPSGVKNIQYF.

The CDR3 protein is CASSLGGGGSDEQYF. The CDR3 bases are TGTGCCAGCAGTTTAGGTGGGGGAGGTTCCGACGAGCAGTACTTC. The rearrangement joins TRBV27 to TRBJ2-4; TRBD2 is a possible D gene (6 bases). The J call is doubtful: the DNA matches TRBJ2-7 better. Germline CDR1 reads MNHEY; CDR2 reads SMNVEV (reference sequence). The CDR3 contains 15 residues.